The clone carrying this T cell receptor (beta chain) appeared a few times. Antigen: not known. The source of the sample is a study of T-cell memory formation after mild COVID-19. Study results and limitations: Cross-reactive memory appears to have joined, as suggested by some responding clones showing up in pre-infection memory.

One entry per CDR3 protein, called by TCRdb with MiXCR from the 5' RACE reads. This table has around 300,000 distinct CDR3 sequences, approximately 12% appearing once. V shed 6 bases and J shed 7 bases, with 9 bases lying between them. CDR1 and CDR2 (germline): MNHNS, SASEGT. CDR3 length: 11 residues. Specimen: PBMCs or a T cell subset sorted from them (not recorded which). This sequence joins TRBV6-1 and TRBJ1-1; D uncertain. This receptor was taken from a man younger than 35 who had mild COVID-19 (a few samples of this study predate the infection). Cell type and time point are not known. CDR3 sequence (DNA): TGTGCCAGCAGCAGCAGTCTTGAAGCTTTCTTT. As protein: CASSSSLEAFF.